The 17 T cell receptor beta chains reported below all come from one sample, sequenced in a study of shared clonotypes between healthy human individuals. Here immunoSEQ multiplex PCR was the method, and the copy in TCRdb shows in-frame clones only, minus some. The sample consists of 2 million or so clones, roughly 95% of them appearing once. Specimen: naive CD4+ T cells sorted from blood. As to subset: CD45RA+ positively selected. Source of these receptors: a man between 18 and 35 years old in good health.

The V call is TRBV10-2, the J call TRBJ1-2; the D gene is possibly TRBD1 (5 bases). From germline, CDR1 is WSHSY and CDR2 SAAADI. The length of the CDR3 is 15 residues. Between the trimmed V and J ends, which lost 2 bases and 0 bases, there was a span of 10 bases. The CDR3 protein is CASSEPTGSNYGYTF. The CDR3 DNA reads TGCGCCAGCAGTGAGCCAACAGGTTCTAACTATGGCTACACCTTC.

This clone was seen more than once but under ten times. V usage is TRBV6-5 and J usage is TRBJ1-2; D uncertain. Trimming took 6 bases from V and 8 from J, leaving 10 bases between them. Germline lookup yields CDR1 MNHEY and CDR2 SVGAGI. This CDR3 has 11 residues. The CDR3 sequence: CASRDIQGYTF. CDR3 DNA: TGTGCCAGCAGAGACATACAAGGCTACACCTTC.

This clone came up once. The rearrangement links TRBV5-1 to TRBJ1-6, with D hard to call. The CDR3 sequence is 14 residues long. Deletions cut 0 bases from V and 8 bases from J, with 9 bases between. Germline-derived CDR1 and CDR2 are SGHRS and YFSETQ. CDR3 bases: TGCGCCAGCAGCTTGGGAAATCGAGATTCACCCCTCCACTTT. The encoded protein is CASSLGNRDSPLHF.

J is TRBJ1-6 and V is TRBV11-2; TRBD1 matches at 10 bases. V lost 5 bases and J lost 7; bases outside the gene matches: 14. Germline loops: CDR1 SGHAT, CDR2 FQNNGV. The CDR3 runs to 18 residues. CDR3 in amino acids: CASSPGQGLSLGNSPLHF. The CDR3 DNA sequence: TGTGCCAGCAGCCCGGGACAGGGGTTGAGTCTTGGCAATTCACCCCTCCACTTT.

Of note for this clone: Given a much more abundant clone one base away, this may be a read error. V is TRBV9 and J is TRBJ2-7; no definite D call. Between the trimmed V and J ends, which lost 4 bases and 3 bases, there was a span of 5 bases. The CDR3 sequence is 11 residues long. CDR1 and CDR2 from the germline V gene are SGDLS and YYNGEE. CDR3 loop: CASSPCYEQYF. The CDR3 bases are TGTGCCAGCAGCCCATGCTACGAGCAGTACTTC.

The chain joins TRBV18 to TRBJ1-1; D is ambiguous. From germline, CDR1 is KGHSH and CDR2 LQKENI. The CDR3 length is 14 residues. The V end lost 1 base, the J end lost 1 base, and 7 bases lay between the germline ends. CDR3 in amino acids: CASSPQVGNTEAFF. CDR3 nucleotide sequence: TGTGCCAGCTCACCACAAGTAGGGAACACTGAAGCTTTCTTT.

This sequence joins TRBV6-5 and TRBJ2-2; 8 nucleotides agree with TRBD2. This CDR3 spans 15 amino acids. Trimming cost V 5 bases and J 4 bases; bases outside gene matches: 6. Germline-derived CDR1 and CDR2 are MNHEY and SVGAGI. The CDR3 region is CASSNPGTSTGELFF. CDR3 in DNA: TGTGCCAGCAGTAACCCCGGGACTAGCACCGGGGAGCTGTTTTTT.

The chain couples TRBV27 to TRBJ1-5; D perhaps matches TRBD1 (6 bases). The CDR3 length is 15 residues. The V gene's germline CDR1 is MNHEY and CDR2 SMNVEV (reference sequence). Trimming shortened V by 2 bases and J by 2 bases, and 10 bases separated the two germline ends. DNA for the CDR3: TGTGCCAGCAGTTTAAGGGGGTATGGCAATCAGCCCCAGCATTTT. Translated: CASSLRGYGNQPQHF.

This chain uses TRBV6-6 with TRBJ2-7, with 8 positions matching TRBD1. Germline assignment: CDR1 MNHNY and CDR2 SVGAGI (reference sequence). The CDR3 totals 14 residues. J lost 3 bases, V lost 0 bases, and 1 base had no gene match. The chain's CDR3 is CASSYSDRVYEQYF. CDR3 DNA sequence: TGTGCCAGCAGTTACTCGGACAGGGTCTACGAGCAGTACTTC.

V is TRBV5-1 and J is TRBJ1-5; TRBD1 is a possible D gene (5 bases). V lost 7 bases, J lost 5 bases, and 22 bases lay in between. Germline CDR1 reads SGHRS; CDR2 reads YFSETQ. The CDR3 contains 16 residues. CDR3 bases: TGCGCCAGCCATAAATCTTGGGCGGGACCCGATCAGCCCCAGCATTTT. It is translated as CASHKSWAGPDQPQHF.

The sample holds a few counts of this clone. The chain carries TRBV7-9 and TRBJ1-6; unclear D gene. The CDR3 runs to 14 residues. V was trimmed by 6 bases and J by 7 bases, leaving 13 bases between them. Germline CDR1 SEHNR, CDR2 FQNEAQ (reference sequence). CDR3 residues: CASSTDSENSPLHF. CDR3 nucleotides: TGTGCCAGCAGTACAGACTCAGAAAATTCACCCCTCCACTTT.

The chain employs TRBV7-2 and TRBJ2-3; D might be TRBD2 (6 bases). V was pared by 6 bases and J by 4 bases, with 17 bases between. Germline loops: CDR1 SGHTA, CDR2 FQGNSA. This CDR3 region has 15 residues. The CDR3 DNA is TGTGCCAGCAGTCGAAAAGTCTCGGGAGCAGATACGCAGTATTTT. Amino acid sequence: CASSRKVSGADTQYF. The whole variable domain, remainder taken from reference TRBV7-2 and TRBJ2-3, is GAGVSQSPSNKVTEKGKDVELRCDPISGHTALYWYRQSLGQGLEFLIYFQGNSAPDKSGLPSDRFSAERTGGSVSTLTIQRTQQEDSAVYLCASSRKVSGADTQYFGPGTRLTVL.

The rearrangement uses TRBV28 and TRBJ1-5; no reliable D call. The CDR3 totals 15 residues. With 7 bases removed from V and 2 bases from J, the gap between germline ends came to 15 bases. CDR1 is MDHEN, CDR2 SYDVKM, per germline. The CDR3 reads CASNDKVVGNQPQHF. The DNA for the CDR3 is TGTGCCAGCAACGACAAGGTGGTCGGCAATCAGCCCCAGCATTTT. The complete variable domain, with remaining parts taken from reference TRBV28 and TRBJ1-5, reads DVKVTQSSRYLVKRTGEKVFLECVQDMDHENMFWYRQDPGLGLRLIYFSYDVKMKEKGDIPEGYSVSREKKERFSLILESASTNQTSMYLCASNDKVVGNQPQHFGDGTRLSIL.

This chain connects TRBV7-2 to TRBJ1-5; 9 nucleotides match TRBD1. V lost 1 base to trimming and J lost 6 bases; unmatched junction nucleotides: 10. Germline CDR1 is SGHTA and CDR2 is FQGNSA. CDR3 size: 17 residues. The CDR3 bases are TGTGCCAGCAGCTTAGGGTGGACTGGACAGGGGCGTCAGCCCCAGCATTTT. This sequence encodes CASSLGWTGQGRQPQHF.

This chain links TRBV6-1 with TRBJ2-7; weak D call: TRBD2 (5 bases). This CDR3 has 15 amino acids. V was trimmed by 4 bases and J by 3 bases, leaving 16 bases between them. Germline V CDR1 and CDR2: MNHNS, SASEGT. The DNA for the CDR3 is TGTGCCAGCAGTGCGTCAGAACTAGATCACTACGAGCAGTACTTC. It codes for CASSASELDHYEQYF.

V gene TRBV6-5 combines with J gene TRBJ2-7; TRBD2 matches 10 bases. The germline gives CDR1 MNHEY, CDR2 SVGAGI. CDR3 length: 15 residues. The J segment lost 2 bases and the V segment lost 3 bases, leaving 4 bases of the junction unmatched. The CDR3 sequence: CASSYGSGGAYEQYF. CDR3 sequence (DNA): TGTGCCAGCAGTTATGGAAGCGGGGGGGCCTACGAGCAGTACTTC.

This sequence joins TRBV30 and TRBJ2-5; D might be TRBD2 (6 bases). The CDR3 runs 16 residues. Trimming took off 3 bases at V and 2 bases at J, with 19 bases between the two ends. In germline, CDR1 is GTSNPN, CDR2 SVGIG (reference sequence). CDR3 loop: CAWSRRISGGQETQYF. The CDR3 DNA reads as TGTGCCTGGAGCAGGAGGATTAGCGGCGGACAAGAGACCCAGTACTTC.